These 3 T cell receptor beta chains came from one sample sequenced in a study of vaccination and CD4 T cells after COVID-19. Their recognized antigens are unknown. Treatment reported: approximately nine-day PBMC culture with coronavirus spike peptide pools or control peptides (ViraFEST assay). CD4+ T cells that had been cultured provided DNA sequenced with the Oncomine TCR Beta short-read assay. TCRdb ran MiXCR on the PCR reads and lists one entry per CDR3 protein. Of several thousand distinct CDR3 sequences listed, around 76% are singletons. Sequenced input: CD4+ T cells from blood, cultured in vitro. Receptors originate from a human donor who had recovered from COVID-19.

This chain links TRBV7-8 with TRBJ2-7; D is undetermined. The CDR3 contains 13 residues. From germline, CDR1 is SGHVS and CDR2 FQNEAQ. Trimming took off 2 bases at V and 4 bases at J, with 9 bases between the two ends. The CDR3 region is CASSLSLNYEQYF. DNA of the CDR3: TGTGCCAGCAGCTTATCGTTGAATTACGAGCAGTACTTC.

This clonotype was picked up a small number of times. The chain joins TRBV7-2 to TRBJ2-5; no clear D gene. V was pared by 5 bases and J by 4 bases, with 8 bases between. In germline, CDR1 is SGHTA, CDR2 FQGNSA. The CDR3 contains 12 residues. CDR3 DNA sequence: TGTGCCAGCAGCCGTCCCCTAGAGACCCAGTACTTC. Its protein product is CASSRPLETQYF.

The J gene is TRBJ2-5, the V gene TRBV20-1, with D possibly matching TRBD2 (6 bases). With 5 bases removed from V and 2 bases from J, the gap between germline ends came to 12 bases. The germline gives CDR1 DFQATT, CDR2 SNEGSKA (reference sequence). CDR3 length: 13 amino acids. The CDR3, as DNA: TGCAGTGCTGCCGGGAGCAAACAAGAGACCCAGTACTTC. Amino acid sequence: CSAAGSKQETQYF.